These 19 T cell receptor beta chains originate from one sample sequenced in a study of T cells after posttransplantation cyclophosphamide. Here immunoSEQ multiplex PCR was the method, and the copy in TCRdb shows in-frame clones only, minus some. This set yields tens of thousands of clones and no singletons; the top ten hold more than 4.5%. Source material: PBMCs. The receptors here all came from a woman in her 30s in good health and a related stem cell transplant donor.

This clone was picked up many times. The rearrangement uses TRBV4-1 and TRBJ1-6, with a tentative D call TRBD1 (5 bases). This CDR3 has 15 residues. Germline CDR1 MGHRA, CDR2 YSYEKL. V lost 4 bases and J 2 bases, leaving 9 bases between the germline ends. The CDR3 loop reads CASSPRVTYNSPLHF. The CDR3 nucleotides are TGCGCCAGCAGCCCCAGGGTTACCTATAATTCACCCCTCCACTTT.

This clone was seen repeatedly, ten times or more. As DNA, the CDR3 is TGTGCCAGCAGCTTAGATGGGCTCAAACTGTTTTTT. Translating gives CASSLDGLKLFF. This chain links TRBV7-9 with TRBJ1-4; D remains unclear. The CDR3 runs to 12 residues. Trimming took 1 base from V and 11 from J, leaving 8 bases between them. The germline gives CDR1 SEHNR, CDR2 FQNEAQ (reference sequence).

This clone was picked up many times. V gene TRBV19 combines with J gene TRBJ1-4, with D perhaps matching TRBD1 (6 bases). The V end was cut by 5 bases, the J end by 7 bases, with 17 bases between. The CDR3 is 15 amino acids. CDR1 LNHDA and CDR2 SQIVND come from the germline V gene (reference sequence). DNA for the CDR3: TGTGCCAGTAGTTCGAGGACAGTCGTGACTGAAAAACTGTTTTTT. As protein: CASSSRTVVTEKLFF.

Ten or more counts support this clone. The rearrangement links TRBV15 to TRBJ1-2, with D hard to call. The germline V gene encodes CDR1 LNHNV and CDR2 YYDKDF (reference sequence). V was trimmed by 0 bases and J by 2 bases, leaving 7 bases between them. The CDR3 covers 14 residues. For the CDR3, the DNA is TGTGCCACCAGCAGAGATATACAGAACTATGGCTACACCTTC. Translating it yields CATSRDIQNYGYTF.

This clone was recorded at least ten times. The CDR3 loop reads CASRSTGALIYEQYF. The CDR3 DNA reads as TGTGCCAGCAGATCGACAGGGGCGCTGATCTACGAGCAGTACTTC. The gene calls are TRBV4-2 and TRBJ2-7; 8 nucleotides align to TRBD1. Trimming at V came to 6 bases and at J to 3 bases, leaving 10 bases not matched to a gene. The CDR3 spans 15 residues. Germline V lookup: CDR1 LGHNA, CDR2 YNFKEQ.

This clone has just a few counts. V usage is TRBV5-1 and J usage is TRBJ2-1; 12 bases align to TRBD2. From germline, CDR1 is SGHRS and CDR2 YFSETQ. This CDR3 spans 13 amino acids. After removal of 7 bases from V and 9 bases from J, the junction contained 5 bases not matched to a gene. CDR3: CASSSGGASEQFF. The CDR3, as DNA: TGCGCCAGCTCTAGCGGGGGGGCCTCTGAGCAGTTCTTC. The full variable domain, completed using reference TRBV5-1 and TRBJ2-1, is KAGVTQTPRYLIKTRGQQVTLSCSPISGHRSVSWYQQTPGQGLQFLFEYFSETQRNKGNFPGRFSGRQFSNSRSEMNVSTLELGDSALYLCASSSGGASEQFFGPGTRLTVL.

Only a few counts were recorded for this clone. In DNA, the CDR3 is TGTGCCAGCAGCCCATGGACAGGGATGGACGAGCAGTACTTC. Translation: CASSPWTGMDEQYF. V is TRBV9 and J is TRBJ2-7; 8 bases line up with TRBD1. With 4 bases clipped from V and 5 bases from J, the junction kept 8 bases outside the gene matches. The germline V gene encodes CDR1 SGDLS and CDR2 YYNGEE. CDR3 length: 14 amino acids. Supplemented by reference TRBV9 and TRBJ2-7, the full variable domain reads DSGVTQTPKHLITATGQRVTLRCSPRSGDLSVYWYQQSLDQGLQFLIQYYNGEERAKGNILERFSAQQFPDLHSELNLSSLELGDSALYFCASSPWTGMDEQYFGPGTRLTVT.

This clone appeared many times. The V gene is TRBV7-9, the J gene TRBJ1-5; 9 bases match TRBD1. The germline CDR1 and CDR2 sequences are SEHNR and FQNEAQ (reference sequence). The CDR3 runs to 16 residues. Unmatched junction bases numbered 6, after V lost 4 bases and J lost 2 bases. CDR3 nucleotides: TGTGCCAGCAGCTCGGGACAGGGTGTCGGCAATCAGCCCCAGCATTTT. Its protein is CASSSGQGVGNQPQHF.

This clone was seen ten or more times. The CDR3 DNA follows: TGTGCCAGCAGCGTAGTCGGGGATGGTGAAAAACTGTTTTTT. It yields the protein CASSVVGDGEKLFF. The chain employs TRBV9 and TRBJ1-4; D unresolved. This CDR3 is 14 amino acids long. Germline CDR1 reads SGDLS; CDR2 reads YYNGEE. V was shortened by 0 bases and J by 7 bases, with 10 bases between the two germline ends.

In this sample, this clone turned up many times. This chain joins TRBV10-3 and TRBJ2-2; 9 nucleotides line up with TRBD1. CDR3 size: 15 residues. Trimming cost V 5 bases and J 7 bases; bases outside gene matches: 8. Germline-derived CDR1 and CDR2 are ENHRY and SYGVKD. The DNA for the CDR3 is TGTGCCATCAGTCTATCACAGGGGGCGCGCGGGGAGCTGTTTTTT. Residues: CAISLSQGARGELFF.

At least ten counts were recorded for this clone. This chain joins TRBV5-1 and TRBJ2-3, with 7 bases matching TRBD1. The ends lost 4 bases at V and 4 bases at J; junction bases unmatched: 3. This CDR3 has 13 residues. Germline CDR1 and CDR2: SGHRS and YFSETQ. CDR3 DNA sequence: TGCGCCAGCAGCGGGCAGGGGGCAGATACGCAGTATTTT. It yields the protein CASSGQGADTQYF.

This clone was seen many times. The gene calls are TRBV7-9 and TRBJ2-5; 8 nucleotides agree with TRBD2. Unmatched junction bases numbered 7, after V lost 5 bases and J lost 5 bases. The CDR3 is 14 residues long. Germline V gene data show CDR1 as SEHNR and CDR2 as FQNEAQ (reference sequence). The CDR3 loop is CASSPGGAWETQYF. The CDR3 nucleotides are TGTGCCAGCAGCCCCGGGGGGGCCTGGGAGACCCAGTACTTC.

Only a few counts were recorded for this clone. The chain carries TRBV29-1 and TRBJ1-5; a possible D gene is TRBD1 (6 bases). CDR1 is SQVTM and CDR2 is ANQGSEA in the germline V gene. This CDR3 is 13 amino acids long. V lost 6 bases and J lost 7, with 16 bases in between. CDR3 protein: CSVDTGLGQPQHF. DNA for the CDR3: TGCAGCGTGGACACAGGGCTTGGGCAGCCCCAGCATTTT.

This clone was seen repeatedly, ten times or more. V gene TRBV11-2 combines with J gene TRBJ1-1; D is undetermined. Per the germline V gene, CDR1 is SGHAT and CDR2 is FQNNGV. This CDR3 has 13 residues. The germline V and J ends were trimmed by 1 base and 1 base, with 4 bases remaining between them. The CDR3 spells CASSLAQNTEAFF. In DNA form, the CDR3 reads TGTGCCAGCAGCTTAGCCCAGAACACTGAAGCTTTCTTT.

This clone was counted ten times or more. CDR3 residues: CASSESSLNEKLFF. The CDR3 nucleotides are TGTGCCAGCAGTGAAAGTAGCCTAAATGAAAAACTGTTTTTT. The chain uses TRBV6-1 and TRBJ1-4; D is uncertain. Germline CDR1 reads MNHNS; CDR2 reads SASEGT. The CDR3 is 14 amino acids. Trimming took off 2 bases at V and 5 bases at J, with 9 bases between the two ends.

This clone was detected many times. In nucleotides, the CDR3 is TGTGCCAGCAGCGGACGACAGGGAGTTGAAAAACTGTTTTTT. Its protein is CASSGRQGVEKLFF. The rearrangement joins TRBV7-2 to TRBJ1-4; 7 bases agree with TRBD1. The germline CDR1 and CDR2 sequences are SGHTA and FQGNSA. Unmatched junction bases numbered 7, after V lost 5 bases and J lost 7 bases. This CDR3 is built from 14 residues.

This chain joins TRBV12-5 and TRBJ2-2, with D maybe TRBD2 (7 bases). The CDR3 length is 17 residues. Trimming shortened V by 6 bases and J by 2 bases, and 19 bases separated the two germline ends. Germline CDR1 reads LGHNT; CDR2 reads FRNRAP. This chain's CDR3 is CASGATRGGLNTGELFF. For the CDR3, the DNA is TGTGCTAGTGGAGCAACTAGGGGGGGGCTTAACACCGGGGAGCTGTTTTTT.

This clone was picked up many times. The chain links TRBV6-2 or TRBV6-3 to TRBJ1-1; no reliable D call. With 4 bases removed from V and 2 bases from J, the gap between germline ends came to 5 bases. The germline gives CDR1 MNHEY, CDR2 SVGEGT. This CDR3 spans 12 amino acids. CDR3 nucleotide sequence: TGTGCCAGCAGTTTTCCAAACACTGAAGCTTTCTTT. Translating it yields CASSFPNTEAFF.

This clone occurred many times. This chain links TRBV18 with TRBJ1-2; a weak D match, TRBD1 (5 bases). The CDR3 length is 13 residues. Germline CDR1 and CDR2: KGHSH and LQKENI. The V end lost 5 bases, the J end lost 8 bases, and 15 bases lay between the germline ends. The CDR3 region is CASSSTDSRGYTF. CDR3 coding DNA: TGTGCCAGCTCATCGACAGACTCGCGGGGCTACACCTTC.